This TCR beta chain is drawn from a study of T cells in Graves' hyperthyroidism and ophthalmopathy (dated by TCRdb to about 2019). Study-level background: Peripheral blood samples were taken at the time of initial diagnosis, prior to any treatment. TCR V-J signatures able to tell the groups apart were searched for in a discovery cohort of 100 or so patients, of whom more than 40 had Graves' ophthalmopathy and roughly 57 had stable Graves' hyperthyroidism. Whether ophthalmopathy could be predicted prospectively was tested in an independent validation cohort made up of some 20 hyperthyroidism patients plus 17 patients who later progressed to ophthalmopathy. For training and testing, the 100 patients in the discovery cohort were randomly divided in a 7:3 ratio. In addition, the study compared T-cell repertoires in thyroid tissue and in blood from roughly six Graves' hyperthyroidism patients. Once sampling was done, hyperthyroidism patients were given methimazole at a starting dose of 30 mg daily, whereas ophthalmopathy patients were given high-dose intravenous methylprednisolone. TCR Vbeta CDR3 sequencing of 135 peripheral blood samples (more than 40 ophthalmopathy, 75 hyperthyroidism and some 17 progressor patients) is reported in the paper. The full study reports these points: During validation, the model predicted progression to ophthalmopathy a median of around 6 months ahead of onset, with almost 71% sensitivity and 72% to 80% specificity. In cross-validation, a model built on a 13 V-J signature told ophthalmopathy apart from stable hyperthyroidism with approximately 90% sensitivity and roughly 81% specificity, and in testing the same model reached 80%/75%. Sample size was not statistically predetermined, and investigators were not blinded to group allocation. Most expanded thyroid clonotypes (frequency above 0.001) were also detected in blood, suggesting blood repertoires may reflect thyroid immune responses.

Stable Graves' hyperthyroidism was defined as the absence of progression to ophthalmopathy over 18 months of follow-up. Hyperthyroidism patients were newly diagnosed, with disease duration under 2 months, and aged 18 to 65 years. Exclusion was applied to patients with uncontrolled infections, other autoimmune diseases, pregnancy or lactation. Diagnoses were established on the basis of clinical symptoms, serum thyroxine and TRAb, thyroid ultrasound, and orbital computed tomography. PBMCs were isolated from 10 ml of fresh peripheral blood by Ficoll-Paque density gradient centrifugation. Total RNA was extracted using Trizol reagent, and RNA quality was assessed on an Agilent 2100 Bioanalyzer. Note on this clonotype: What this receptor recognizes is not known. No much larger clone is present one base from it, and per-base qualities are unavailable.

The TCR beta CDR3 regions were amplified from RNA transcripts. The first round of RT-PCR for the TCR CDR3 was performed with the HTBI primer set and the Qiagen OneStep RT-PCR kit. Libraries were constructed in a second round of multiplex PCR, after which size selection and purification were performed. The libraries were sequenced on an Illumina HiSeq2000 using paired-end 100 bp reads. The paper's data handling went like this. Raw data were processed with SOAPnuke, discarding reads with adapters, uncalled bases, mean Phred below 15, or no exact constant-primer or identifier match. COPE v1.2.5 was used to merge the high-quality paired reads, and each unique nucleotide sequence was defined as a clonotype. MiTCR v1.1 was used to align clonotypes to the IMGT TRBV, TRBD and TRBJ reference segments. Only V-J combinations with frequency above 0.0001, covering about 99% of repertoires, were analysed. The TCS score was defined as F50 (clonal expansion) divided by E x V (chaos), with BLOSUM62-based TCRdist calculated between CDR3 peptides within each V-J. Welch's t-statistics and random forest reduced fewer than 600 V-J features to 10 to 15, which were used in a naive Bayes classifier (R e1071). Starting from the raw public reads, TCRdb applied fastp trimming at Q25, assembled clones with MiXCR and retained in-frame beta chains. Rows are combined by CDR3 protein, so each entry shows the most common genes and DNA. The V and J calls, along with clone size, are taken from TCRdb and not from the paper's own processing. Present in this sample are 700,000 or so distinct CDR3 sequences, about a sixth of which were seen just once. Under 8.5% of the sample comes from the top ten.

The cysteine opens and the phenylalanine closes a CDR3 of 12 amino acids. Only CDR3 DNA remains: 36 bases, in frame from the first base. Taken from the germline V gene (reference sequence), the CDR1 and CDR2 loops are DFQATT and SNEGSKA. V drops 3 bases and J drops 11 bases, leaving 16 bases in between. Here the chain combines TRBV20-1 and TRBJ1-2; TRBD1 is a possible D gene, resting on 6 matching bases. The specimen was blood. The TCR sequence derives from a man aged 18 to 35 with Graves' hyperthyroidism. DNA sequence: TGCAGTGCTAGGTTCGGGGGCGGTCGGTACACCTTC. Its coded protein is CSARFGGGRYTF.